The 32 T cell receptor beta chains listed next were all sequenced from one sample in a study of CD8+ T cells in alopecia areata. Extraction of RNA preceded its reverse transcription into cDNA, which served as the sequencing template. Assay: immunoSEQ multiplex PCR; the TCRdb copy retains only in-frame clones and omits some. Of fewer than 200,000 clones listed, around 50% are singletons. The material was CD4+ T cells sorted from blood, obtained at week 0. The receptors derive from a human donor with alopecia areata.

The chain recombines TRBV4-2 with TRBJ1-4; 9 nucleotides line up with TRBD1. This CDR3 comprises 14 residues. Germline-derived CDR1 and CDR2 are LGHNA and YNFKEQ. With 4 bases clipped from V and 4 bases from J, the junction kept 1 base outside the gene matches. CDR3 nucleotide sequence: TGTGCCAGCAGCCCGACAGGGGGTAATGAAAAACTGTTTTTT. This sequence encodes CASSPTGGNEKLFF.

This chain connects TRBV11-2 to TRBJ1-1; D unresolved. Trimming removed 1 base from V and 5 bases from J, with 8 bases in between. Germline CDR1 is SGHAT and CDR2 is FQNNGV. This CDR3 is built from 13 residues. The CDR3 nucleotides read TGTGCCAGCAGCTTAGGGTACCCGACTGAAGCTTTCTTT. It specifies CASSLGYPTEAFF.

The chain has TRBV29-1 and TRBJ1-2; D possibly corresponds to TRBD1 (5 bases). V lost 5 bases to trimming and J lost 2 bases, with 15 bases between them. The CDR3 runs 14 residues. Germline CDR1 is SQVTM and CDR2 is ANQGSEA. CDR3 in DNA: TGCAGCGTTCCTCTAAGGGGCCAGAACTATGGCTACACCTTC. This gives the protein CSVPLRGQNYGYTF. The entire variable domain, with the rest obtained from reference TRBV29-1 and TRBJ1-2, is as follows: SAVISQKPSRDICQRGTSLTIQCQVDSQVTMMFWYRQQPGQSLTLIATANQGSEATYESGFVIDKFPISRPNLTFSTLTVSNMSPEDSSIYLCSVPLRGQNYGYTFGSGTRLTVV.

The chain joins TRBV7-9 to TRBJ2-2, with 8 bases lining up with TRBD1. V was clipped by 1 base and J by 4 bases; unmatched bases: 2. CDR1 SEHNR and CDR2 FQNEAQ come from the germline V gene (reference sequence). The CDR3 covers 15 residues. CDR3 protein: CASSLGTGRTGELFF. In DNA form, the CDR3 reads TGTGCCAGCAGCTTAGGGACAGGGCGCACCGGGGAGCTGTTTTTT.

The chain joins TRBV7-2 to TRBJ2-7; 7 bases are a match to TRBD1. Germline V gene data show CDR1 as SGHTA and CDR2 as FQGNSA. CDR3 length: 16 amino acids. Trimming removed 3 bases from V and 0 bases from J; junction bases left unmatched: 8. DNA for the CDR3: TGTGCCAGCAGCTTGACCCCGGGACAGAGCTCCTACGAGCAGTACTTC. Protein: CASSLTPGQSSYEQYF.

This clone turned up a few times. The sample carries other DNA sequences with the same CDR3. This chain links TRBV29-1 with TRBJ1-4; D is undetermined. With 0 bases removed from V and 7 bases from J, the gap between germline ends came to 6 bases. The V gene's germline CDR1 is SQVTM and CDR2 ANQGSEA. The CDR3 runs to 12 residues. The CDR3 DNA reads as TGCAGCGTTGAAGATCGCGGTGAAAAACTGTTTTTT. Translating gives CSVEDRGEKLFF.

A note on this clone: In the same sample, other DNA sequences code for this CDR3. This chain joins TRBV18 and TRBJ2-5; D uncertain. V was trimmed by 3 bases and J by 4 bases, leaving 9 bases between them. The CDR3 runs 13 residues. Germline V gene data show CDR1 as KGHSH and CDR2 as LQKENI. The CDR3: CASSPRRRETQYF. In nucleotides, the CDR3 is TGTGCCAGCTCACCGAGGCGTCGAGAGACCCAGTACTTC. The variable domain in full, completed from reference TRBV18 and TRBJ2-5, reads NAGVMQNPRHLVRRRGQEARLRCSPMKGHSHVYWYRQLPEEGLKFMVYLQKENIIDESGMPKERFSAEFPKEGPSILRIQQVVRGDSAAYFCASSPRRRETQYFGPGTRLLVL.

The gene calls are TRBV9 and TRBJ2-1; D remains ambiguous. Per the germline V gene, CDR1 is SGDLS and CDR2 is YYNGEE. V shed 3 bases and J shed 8 bases, with 15 bases lying between them. The CDR3 is 14 residues long. The CDR3 DNA reads as TGTGCCAGCAGCGGGCCCCAACCTTTTGATGAGCAGTTCTTC. This sequence encodes CASSGPQPFDEQFF.

This chain joins TRBV27 and TRBJ1-1, with TRBD1 matching over 9 bases. The germline gives CDR1 MNHEY, CDR2 SMNVEV (reference sequence). V lost 8 bases to trimming and J lost 8 bases; unmatched junction nucleotides: 3. This CDR3 region has 11 residues. Here the CDR3 reads CASGQGSEAFF. CDR3 bases: TGTGCCAGCGGACAGGGGTCGGAAGCTTTCTTT.

The rearrangement joins TRBV30 to TRBJ1-1, with D unresolved. Per the germline V gene, CDR1 is GTSNPN and CDR2 is SVGIG (reference sequence). The CDR3 runs 12 residues. Trimming removed 2 bases from V and 1 base from J, with 5 bases in between. The CDR3 bases are TGTGCCTGGAGTAATGGGAACACTGAAGCTTTCTTT. Protein: CAWSNGNTEAFF.

This clone was observed once. Other nucleotide sequences from this sample produce the same CDR3. DNA of the CDR3: TGCAGCGTTGCGGGACACACTGAAGCTTTCTTT. Amino acid sequence: CSVAGHTEAFF. This rearrangement joins TRBV29-1 to TRBJ1-1; D is perhaps TRBD1 (5 bases). Per germline, CDR1 SQVTM and CDR2 ANQGSEA. The CDR3 length is 11 residues. Deletions cut 4 bases from V and 3 bases from J, with 6 bases between.

CDR3 coding DNA: TGTGCCATCAGTGAAGGGGGCGGTGAGCAGTTCTTC. The encoded protein is CAISEGGGEQFF. This sequence joins TRBV10-3 and TRBJ2-1, with 7 positions matching TRBD1. Germline CDR1 reads ENHRY; CDR2 reads SYGVKD. The ends lost 3 bases at V and 9 bases at J; junction bases unmatched: 2. The CDR3 covers 12 residues.

Turning to this clone: One end of the junction varies from germline; a read error may be responsible. This rearrangement joins TRBV5-1 to TRBJ1-1, with 10 bases fitting TRBD1. CDR3 size: 15 residues. Germline CDR1 SGHRS, CDR2 YFSETQ. CDR3 sequence (DNA): TGCGCCAGCACCTTGACAGGGGGCTTGAACACTGAAGCTTTCTTT. The encoded protein is CASTLTGGLNTEAFF.

The chain combines TRBV4-2 with TRBJ1-2, with a possible D match to TRBD1 (6 bases). Trimming shortened V by 0 bases and J by 2 bases, and 10 bases separated the two germline ends. This CDR3 has 15 amino acids. CDR1 is LGHNA, CDR2 YNFKEQ, per germline. As DNA, the CDR3 is TGTGCCAGCAGCCAAGAACAGGGTGCCAACTATGGCTACACCTTC. It is translated as CASSQEQGANYGYTF.

This clone was observed a handful of times. V and J are TRBV25-1 and TRBJ2-3; 9 positions agree with TRBD2. The trim removed 5 bases at V and 0 bases at J, leaving 6 bases unmatched. Germline loops: CDR1 MGHDK, CDR2 SYGVNS. The CDR3 is made up of 16 amino acids. In nucleotides, the CDR3 is TGTGCCAGCAGTATCCTTAGCGGGGGTAGCACAGATACGCAGTATTTT. As protein: CASSILSGGSTDTQYF.

The chain employs TRBV30 and TRBJ2-5; TRBD1 might be the D (6 bases). The CDR3 consists of 16 residues. V lost 0 bases to trimming and J lost 2 bases, with 16 bases between them. In germline, CDR1 is GTSNPN, CDR2 SVGIG (reference sequence). In DNA, the CDR3 is TGTGCCTGGAGTGTGCCCTGGGGACACTCACAAGAGACCCAGTACTTC. This gives the protein CAWSVPWGHSQETQYF.

The V and J genes are TRBV6-5 and TRBJ2-5; D unresolved. Trimming left V 4 bases short and J 5 bases short, with 8 bases between. Looked up from germline, CDR1 is MNHEY and CDR2 is SVGAGI. The CDR3 has 12 amino acids. For the CDR3, the DNA is TGTGCCAGCAGTTCCCAGTGGGAGACCCAGTACTTC. This translates into CASSSQWETQYF.

Note on this clone: A much larger clone is a single base away; this may be a read error. The same CDR3 also results from other DNA sequences found in this sample. V and J are TRBV27 and TRBJ1-1; the match to TRBD1 covers 8 bases. The CDR3 contains 14 residues. Germline V gene lookup returns CDR1 MNHEY and CDR2 SMNVEV (reference sequence). V shed 2 bases, J shed 1 base, and the junction held 0 bases outside the gene matches. The CDR3 bases are TGTGCCAGCAGTTTAGGACAGGGGAACACTGAAGCTTTCTTT. It is translated as CASSLGQGNTEAFF.

The chain combines TRBV30 with TRBJ1-1; D call uncertain. The ends were cut back, 0 bases at V and 11 bases at J, with 13 bases in the middle. Looked up from germline, CDR1 is GTSNPN and CDR2 is SVGIG (reference sequence). The CDR3 covers 12 residues. Written as DNA, the CDR3 is TGTGCCTGGAGTGTAAATCCGAGGCCCGCTTTCTTT. Amino acid sequence: CAWSVNPRPAFF.

A single count supports this clone. CDR3 residues: CASSLGPGYSNQPQHF. The CDR3, as DNA: TGTGCCAGCAGCTTAGGGCCCGGCTATAGCAATCAGCCCCAGCATTTT. V gene TRBV5-6 combines with J gene TRBJ1-5; D remains unclear. Trimming left V 2 bases short and J 0 bases short, with 12 bases between. Germline loops: CDR1 SGHDT, CDR2 YYEEEE. The CDR3 is 16 residues long.

The gene calls are TRBV30 and TRBJ2-2; D is undetermined. Germline V lookup: CDR1 GTSNPN, CDR2 SVGIG (reference sequence). Trimming left V 1 base short and J 6 bases short, with 15 bases between. The CDR3 has 15 amino acids. The chain's CDR3 is CAWSAVKGRPGELFF. The CDR3 DNA is TGTGCCTGGAGTGCGGTGAAGGGAAGGCCCGGGGAGCTGTTTTTT.

V is TRBV4-1 and J is TRBJ1-2, with D tentatively TRBD1 (5 bases). Trimming removed 4 bases at V and 0 bases at J, with 6 bases between. CDR3 length: 13 residues. The germline CDR1 and CDR2 sequences are MGHRA and YSYEKL. The CDR3 region is CASSPTANYGYTF. For the CDR3, the DNA is TGCGCCAGCAGCCCGACAGCTAACTATGGCTACACCTTC.

This clone was observed a handful of times. The chain combines TRBV14 with TRBJ1-4; D not resolved. V lost 0 bases and J lost 8, with 7 bases in between. Germline V gene sequence: CDR1 SGHDN, CDR2 FVKESK. The CDR3 consists of 13 residues. The CDR3 loop is CASSQDPHEKLFF. CDR3 sequence (DNA): TGTGCCAGCAGCCAAGATCCCCACGAAAAACTGTTTTTT.

This chain joins TRBV5-1 and TRBJ2-6; D call uncertain. The germline CDR1 and CDR2 sequences are SGHRS and YFSETQ. V lost 3 bases to trimming and J lost 2 bases, with 6 bases between them. The CDR3 is 14 amino acids. CDR3: CASSSATGANVLTF. CDR3 nucleotides: TGCGCCAGCAGCTCGGCGACTGGGGCCAACGTCCTGACTTTC.

A few counts support this clone. J is TRBJ2-1 and V is TRBV14; TRBD1 aligns across 9 bases. Germline loops: CDR1 SGHDN, CDR2 FVKESK. Losses at the gene ends were 0 bases for V and 3 bases for J; bases not matched to a gene: 3. CDR3 length: 16 residues. Here the CDR3 DNA reads TGTGCCAGCAGCCAAGAAGGACAGGGGAACTACAATGAGCAGTTCTTC. It is translated as CASSQEGQGNYNEQFF.

V and J are TRBV4-1 and TRBJ2-7, with a possible D match to TRBD2 (5 bases). Looked up from germline, CDR1 is MGHRA and CDR2 is YSYEKL. Trimming took off 3 bases at V and 3 bases at J, with 15 bases between the two ends. The CDR3 runs 15 residues. CDR3: CASSQTTEAHYEQYF. In nucleotides, the CDR3 is TGCGCCAGCAGCCAGACGACGGAGGCGCACTACGAGCAGTACTTC.

The chain carries TRBV30 and TRBJ2-7; 10 nucleotides match TRBD1. The V gene end was trimmed by 1 base and the J gene end by 5 bases; junction bases not matched to a gene: 2. Germline V CDR1 and CDR2: GTSNPN, SVGIG (reference sequence). The length of the CDR3 is 13 residues. CDR3 sequence (DNA): TGTGCCTGGAGTGGGGACAGGGGTAACGAGCAGTACTTC. It yields the protein CAWSGDRGNEQYF.

The rearrangement uses TRBV6-1 and TRBJ1-2, with TRBD1 identical over 7 bases. V lost 6 bases and J lost 8; bases outside the gene matches: 9. The CDR3 is 13 amino acids. CDR1 is MNHNS and CDR2 is SASEGT in the germline V gene. The CDR3 loop reads CASSATGLDGYTF. In DNA, the CDR3 is TGTGCCAGCAGCGCGACAGGGTTGGACGGCTACACCTTC.

This chain uses TRBV30 with TRBJ2-5; the D is unclear. The CDR3 length is 14 residues. Germline V gene sequence: CDR1 GTSNPN, CDR2 SVGIG (reference sequence). Trimming removed 0 bases from V and 0 bases from J, with 8 bases in between. The CDR3 sequence is CAWSVVRYQETQYF. CDR3 DNA sequence: TGTGCCTGGAGTGTTGTGCGGTACCAAGAGACCCAGTACTTC.

This clone has only a few counts. V usage is TRBV29-1 and J usage is TRBJ1-1, with a weak D call TRBD1 (6 bases). There are 14 residues in the CDR3. V dropped 4 bases and J dropped 1 base, with 13 bases sitting between them. Germline lookup yields CDR1 SQVTM and CDR2 ANQGSEA. The CDR3 nucleotides are TGCAGCGTTGGGCAAGACAGGAGGAACACTGAAGCTTTCTTT. Translated: CSVGQDRRNTEAFF.

This sequence joins TRBV29-1 and TRBJ2-7; the D is unclear. Trimming shortened V by 2 bases and J by 2 bases, and 13 bases separated the two germline ends. Germline V gene data show CDR1 as SQVTM and CDR2 as ANQGSEA. The CDR3 covers 14 residues. CDR3 sequence (DNA): TGCAGCGTTGAAAGTCAGGTCCCCACCTACGAGCAGTACTTC. Translation gives CSVESQVPTYEQYF.

This chain connects TRBV12-5 to TRBJ2-1, with D unresolved. In germline, CDR1 is LGHNT, CDR2 FRNRAP. The CDR3 length is 12 residues. V dropped 3 bases and J dropped 10 bases, with 10 bases sitting between them. CDR3 loop: CASGFILAEQFF. CDR3 in DNA: TGTGCTAGTGGTTTTATTCTGGCCGAGCAGTTCTTC.